This T cell receptor (beta chain) was found in a study of cytomegalovirus exposure and HLA in healthy donors. Study conclusions and caveats: Later on, an analysis tied 15,000 to 20,000 TCR beta sequences to HLA alleles at 0.05 false discovery rate. Most of the TCR beta V segments (in an earlier analysis) were productive either about 87% or about 30% of the time. TCR beta sequences reportedly predicted most subjects' HLA-A and HLA-B alleles accurately.

Regarding this clone: Its antigen is not known.

It was with 60 Vbeta and 13 Jbeta primers that the PCR ran. Clones were sequenced by immunoSEQ multiplex PCR, and TCRdb holds only the in-frame ones, with some missing. The sample has 130,000 to 150,000 clones; 70% to 80% are singletons. The CDR3 totals 14 residues. Germline CDR1 SGDLS, CDR2 YYNGEE. Trimming cost V 4 bases and J 7 bases, with 17 bases left between them. The TCR comes from a man between 35 and 55 years old in good health and CMV-seropositive. The sample taken for sequencing was PBMCs. The V gene is TRBV9, the J gene TRBJ1-2; unclear D gene. The CDR3 spells CASSPELKFGGYTF. As DNA, the CDR3 is TGTGCCAGCAGCCCCGAGCTCAAGTTCGGTGGCTACACCTTC.